The present entry profiles one T cell receptor (beta chain) with its context. As yet, its antigen is unknown. This CDR3 has 15 amino acids. From germline, CDR1 is SGHRS and CDR2 YFSETQ. J gave up 2 bases and V 4 bases, and 7 bases lay outside the gene matches. The data are from a study of cytomegalovirus exposure and HLA in healthy donors. Assay: immunoSEQ multiplex PCR; the TCRdb copy retains only in-frame clones and omits some. This table has about 280,000 clones, approximately 83% appearing once. Study results and caveats: Rarity characterized most TCR sequences, yet some public TCRs appeared in many donors. The classifier, whose performance was assessed in both the original and validation cohorts, reportedly diagnosed cytomegalovirus status with high specificity and sensitivity. Testing in vitro showed a few CMV-associated chains specific for CMV antigens.

The TCR was taken from a woman aged 18-29 years in good health and CMV-seronegative. The genes are TRBV5-1 and TRBJ2-5, with 8 bases that match TRBD1. Sequencing was carried out using PBMCs. CDR3 loop: CASSDGQGAQETQYF. In DNA form, the CDR3 reads TGCGCCAGCAGCGACGGACAGGGAGCGCAAGAGACCCAGTACTTC. The whole variable domain, remainder taken from reference TRBV5-1 and TRBJ2-5, is KAGVTQTPRYLIKTRGQQVTLSCSPISGHRSVSWYQQTPGQGLQFLFEYFSETQRNKGNFPGRFSGRQFSNSRSEMNVSTLELGDSALYLCASSDGQGAQETQYFGPGTRLLVL.